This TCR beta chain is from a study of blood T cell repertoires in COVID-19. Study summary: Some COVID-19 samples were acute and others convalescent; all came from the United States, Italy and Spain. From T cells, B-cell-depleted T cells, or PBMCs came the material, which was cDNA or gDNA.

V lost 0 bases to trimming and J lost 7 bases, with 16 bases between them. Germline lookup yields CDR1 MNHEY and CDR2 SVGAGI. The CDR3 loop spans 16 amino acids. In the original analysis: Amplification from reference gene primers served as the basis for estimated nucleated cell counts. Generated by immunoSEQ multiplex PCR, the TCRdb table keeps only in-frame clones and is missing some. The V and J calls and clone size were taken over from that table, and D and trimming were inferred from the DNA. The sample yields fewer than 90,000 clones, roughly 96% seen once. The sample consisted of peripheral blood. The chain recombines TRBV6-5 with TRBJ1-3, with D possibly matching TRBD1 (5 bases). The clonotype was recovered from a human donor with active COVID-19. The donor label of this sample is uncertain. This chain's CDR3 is CASSYSTMRGGNTIYF. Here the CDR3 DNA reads TGTGCCAGCAGTTACTCGACTATGCGGGGCGGGAACACCATATATTTT.